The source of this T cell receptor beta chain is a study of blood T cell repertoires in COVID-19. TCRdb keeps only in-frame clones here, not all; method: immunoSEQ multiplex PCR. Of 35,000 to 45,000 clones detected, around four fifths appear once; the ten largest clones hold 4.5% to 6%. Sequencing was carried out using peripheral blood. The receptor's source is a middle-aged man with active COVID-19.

CDR3 in DNA: TGTGCCAGCAGCACAGGGCGTCCGTCCCTGCGGCGTTCGCTCTATGGCTACACCTTC. Its translation: CASSTGRPSLRRSLYGYTF. The gene calls are TRBV5-6 and TRBJ1-2; the D gene is possibly TRBD1 (6 bases). Between the trimmed V and J ends, which lost 4 bases and 4 bases, there was a span of 29 bases. Germline V gene data show CDR1 as SGHDT and CDR2 as YYEEEE. CDR3 length: 19 amino acids. Full variable domain (remainder filled in from reference TRBV5-6 and TRBJ1-2): DAGVTQSPTHLIKTRGQQVTLRCSPKSGHDTVSWYQQALGQGPQFIFQYYEEEERQRGNFPDRFSGHQFPNYSSELNVNALLLGDSALYLCASSTGRPSLRRSLYGYTFGSGTRLTVV.